These 15 T cell receptor beta chains originate from one sample sequenced in a study of T-cell memory formation after mild COVID-19 (TCRdb year 2021). The protocol used for the library was 5' RACE. For sequencing, an Illumina NovaSeq 6000 was employed. Clones were called with MiXCR by TCRdb after fastp trimmed the public reads at Q25, and only in-frame beta chains were retained. Rows are unified per CDR3 protein, each entry keeping the most common DNA and genes. Present in this sample are some 600,000 distinct CDR3 sequences, around a sixth of which were seen just once. The ten largest make up just over 8% of the sample. Sequencing used PBMCs or a T cell subset sorted from them (not recorded which). The receptors stem from an adult woman who had mild COVID-19 (a few samples of this study predate the infection). The sample titles of this study are shuffled in the database, so cell type and time point are left out; the donor was told from shared clones.

In this sample, this clonotype turned up once. V is TRBV12-3 or TRBV12-4 and J is TRBJ2-5, with a weak D call TRBD2 (8 bases). V was clipped by 5 bases and J by 7 bases, with 20 bases between them. The length of the CDR3 is 15 residues. CDR3 sequence reads: CASSGARGTRGTQYF. DNA of the CDR3: TGTGCCAGCAGTGGGGCCAGGGGGACTAGGGGGACCCAGTACTTC.

The chain employs TRBV10-3 and TRBJ2-7; D is ambiguous. V lost 0 bases and J 0 bases, leaving 6 bases between the germline ends. CDR3 size: 14 residues. The V gene's germline CDR1 is ENHRY and CDR2 SYGVKD. The CDR3 is CAISESDSSYEQYF. As DNA, the CDR3 is TGTGCCATCAGTGAGTCCGATAGCTCCTACGAGCAGTACTTC.

This clonotype was counted a few times. The chain combines TRBV25-1 with TRBJ1-5, with D maybe TRBD1 (5 bases). The V and J ends lost 1 base and 3 bases respectively, with 10 bases between them. Germline CDR1 MGHDK, CDR2 SYGVNS. The length of the CDR3 is 15 residues. CDR3 protein: CASSESGTDNQPQHF. The CDR3 DNA sequence: TGTGCCAGCAGTGAATCGGGGACGGACAATCAGCCCCAGCATTTT.

V is TRBV20-1 and J is TRBJ1-1; perhaps TRBD1 as D (5 bases). Germline V CDR1 and CDR2: DFQATT, SNEGSKA (reference sequence). CDR3 length equals 10 residues. As DNA, the CDR3 is TGCAGCGCCGGGACGGGTGAAGCTTTCTTT. Encoded protein: CSAGTGEAFF.

This clonotype appeared many times. The rearrangement uses TRBV6-5 and TRBJ2-2, with D unclear. Germline V gives CDR1 MNHEY, CDR2 SVGAGI. The CDR3 loop spans 16 amino acids. Trimming left V 0 bases short and J 5 bases short, with 13 bases between. CDR3 sequence (DNA): TGTGCCAGCAGTTACTCTGACCCTGGATGGACCGGGGAGCTGTTTTTT. This sequence encodes CASSYSDPGWTGELFF.

The CDR3: CASSQGLAGIYEQYF. The CDR3 DNA reads as TGTGCCAGCAGCCAAGGACTAGCGGGGATCTACGAGCAGTACTTC. J is TRBJ2-7 and V is TRBV4-2; 11 bases fit TRBD2. V trimming: 1 base; J trimming: 3 bases; junction bases outside the gene matches: 2. This CDR3 has 15 amino acids. Germline V gives CDR1 LGHNA, CDR2 YNFKEQ.

This sequence joins TRBV20-1 and TRBJ2-2, with TRBD2 matching over 7 bases. Trimming at V came to 1 base and at J to 3 bases, leaving 11 bases not matched to a gene. The germline V gene encodes CDR1 DFQATT and CDR2 SNEGSKA (reference sequence). The CDR3 has 17 residues. CDR3 nucleotides: TGCAGTGCTAGAGTAGGAGGACTAGGTCCCCACACCGGGGAGCTGTTTTTT. Translating gives CSARVGGLGPHTGELFF.

The sample holds a few counts of this clonotype. The chain couples TRBV7-6 to TRBJ2-7; 7 bases align to TRBD2. Germline V gene sequence: CDR1 SGHVS, CDR2 FNYEAQ. CDR3 length equals 16 residues. Unmatched junction bases numbered 10, after V lost 5 bases and J lost 0 bases. The CDR3 reads CASSQGLSSGSYEQYF. CDR3 nucleotides: TGTGCCAGCAGCCAGGGTTTATCTAGCGGCTCCTACGAGCAGTACTTC.

This clonotype has more than one count but fewer than ten. This chain uses TRBV12-3 or TRBV12-4 with TRBJ1-5; perhaps TRBD1 as D (5 bases). Trimming removed 2 bases at V and 6 bases at J, with 17 bases between. This CDR3 region has 16 residues. CDR3 coding DNA: TGTGCCAGCAGTTTATATGGGGCGGCAGGAGGTCAGCCCCAGCATTTT. This sequence encodes CASSLYGAAGGQPQHF.

The CDR3 DNA sequence: TGTGCCAGCAGCCTGGGTCGGGGGGGAGTAAGGGAGACCCAGTACTTC. Translation gives CASSLGRGGVRETQYF. The V and J genes are TRBV7-8 and TRBJ2-5; 8 nucleotides agree with TRBD2. V shed 5 bases, J shed 5 bases, and the junction held 13 bases outside the gene matches. The V gene's germline CDR1 is SGHVS and CDR2 FQNEAQ. The CDR3 covers 16 residues.

This chain connects TRBV6-1 to TRBJ1-2; possible D gene TRBD1, 5 bases. The germline CDR1 and CDR2 sequences are MNHNS and SASEGT. The CDR3 sequence is 14 residues long. V was clipped by 6 bases and J by 3 bases, with 14 bases between them. CDR3 coding DNA: TGTGCCAGCAGCTCGGGACTCAGTTACTATGGCTACACCTTC. Its protein is CASSSGLSYYGYTF.

This rearrangement joins TRBV2 to TRBJ1-2; D might be TRBD1 (5 bases). Germline V CDR1 and CDR2: SNHLY, FYNNEI. The CDR3 runs 14 residues. The V and J ends lost 5 bases and 8 bases respectively, with 18 bases between them. CDR3 in DNA: TGTGCCAGCAGTAGAGGACTCGGGGGAGGCGGCTACACCTTC. It is translated as CASSRGLGGGGYTF.

V usage is TRBV9 and J usage is TRBJ1-6; D call uncertain. Trimming took off 0 bases at V and 7 bases at J, with 23 bases between the two ends. Per the germline V gene, CDR1 is SGDLS and CDR2 is YYNGEE. The CDR3 length is 19 residues. The CDR3 spells CASSVVPVLGRGENSPLHF. The CDR3 bases are TGTGCCAGCAGCGTAGTTCCTGTGTTGGGTCGGGGAGAAAATTCACCCCTCCACTTT. Full variable domain (outside the CDR3, taken from reference TRBV9 and TRBJ1-6): DSGVTQTPKHLITATGQRVTLRCSPRSGDLSVYWYQQSLDQGLQFLIQYYNGEERAKGNILERFSAQQFPDLHSELNLSSLELGDSALYFCASSVVPVLGRGENSPLHFGNGTRLTVT.

This chain connects TRBV27 to TRBJ2-1, with D perhaps matching TRBD1 (5 bases). The V gene's germline CDR1 is MNHEY and CDR2 SMNVEV (reference sequence). The CDR3 is 15 amino acids. The V gene lost 0 bases and the J gene lost 12 bases, with 18 bases spanning the gap. The CDR3 DNA is TGTGCCAGCAGTTTATCGGGGATTTTGGGTAGGGGGCAGTTCTTC. This encodes CASSLSGILGRGQFF.

The J gene is TRBJ2-1, the V gene TRBV6-5; 12 bases fit TRBD2. Germline CDR1 reads MNHEY; CDR2 reads SVGAGI. V shed 7 bases and J 4 bases; nucleotides not matched to a gene: 5. CDR3 length: 15 residues. The CDR3, as DNA: TGTGCCAGCAACTTCCTAGCGGGGGGGTACAATGAGCAGTTCTTC. Translating it yields CASNFLAGGYNEQFF.